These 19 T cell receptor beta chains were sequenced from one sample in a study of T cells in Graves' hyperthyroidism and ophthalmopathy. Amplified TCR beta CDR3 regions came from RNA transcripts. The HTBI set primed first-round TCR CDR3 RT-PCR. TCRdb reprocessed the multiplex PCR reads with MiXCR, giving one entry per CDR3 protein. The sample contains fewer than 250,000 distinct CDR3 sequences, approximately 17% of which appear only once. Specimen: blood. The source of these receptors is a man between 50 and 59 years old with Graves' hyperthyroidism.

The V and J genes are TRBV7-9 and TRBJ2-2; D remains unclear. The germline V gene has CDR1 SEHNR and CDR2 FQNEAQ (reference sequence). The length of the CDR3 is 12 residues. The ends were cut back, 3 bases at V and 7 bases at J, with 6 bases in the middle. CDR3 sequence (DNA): TGTGCCAGCAGCTTTTACCTCGGGGAGCTGTTTTTT. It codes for CASSFYLGELFF.

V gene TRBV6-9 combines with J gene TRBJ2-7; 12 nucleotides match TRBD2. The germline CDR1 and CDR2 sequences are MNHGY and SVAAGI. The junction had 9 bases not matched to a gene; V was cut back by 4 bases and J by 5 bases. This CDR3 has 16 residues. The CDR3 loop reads CASSSPTSGRANEQYF. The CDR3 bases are TGTGCCAGCAGTTCCCCGACTAGCGGGAGAGCAAACGAGCAGTACTTC.

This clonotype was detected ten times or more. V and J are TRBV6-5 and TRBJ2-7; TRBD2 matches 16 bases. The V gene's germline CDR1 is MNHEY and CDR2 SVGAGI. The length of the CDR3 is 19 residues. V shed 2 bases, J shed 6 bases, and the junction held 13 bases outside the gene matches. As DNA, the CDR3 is TGTGCCAGCAGTTACGCGGGGGGACTAGCGGGAGGGCCCAGGAGCGAGCAGTACTTC. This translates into CASSYAGGLAGGPRSEQYF.

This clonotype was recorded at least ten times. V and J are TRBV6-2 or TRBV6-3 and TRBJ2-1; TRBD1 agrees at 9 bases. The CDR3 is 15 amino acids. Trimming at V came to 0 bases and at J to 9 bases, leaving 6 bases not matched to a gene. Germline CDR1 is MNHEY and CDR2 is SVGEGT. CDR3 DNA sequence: TGTGCCAGCAGTTACTCGGGACAGGGACGGGGTGAGCAGTTCTTC. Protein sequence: CASSYSGQGRGEQFF.

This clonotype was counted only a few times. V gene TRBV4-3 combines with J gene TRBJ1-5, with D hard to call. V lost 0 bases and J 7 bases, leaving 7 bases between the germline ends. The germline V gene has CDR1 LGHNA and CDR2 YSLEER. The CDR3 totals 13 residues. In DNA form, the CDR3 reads TGCGCCAGCAGCCAAGAGCCGGGACAGCCCCAGCATTTT. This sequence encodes CASSQEPGQPQHF.

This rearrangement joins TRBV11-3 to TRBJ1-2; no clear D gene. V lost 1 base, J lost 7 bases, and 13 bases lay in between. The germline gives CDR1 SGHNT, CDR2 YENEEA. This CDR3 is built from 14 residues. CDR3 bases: TGTGCCAGCAGCTTAGGACGGGGATTTGGTGGCTACACCTTC. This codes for CASSLGRGFGGYTF.

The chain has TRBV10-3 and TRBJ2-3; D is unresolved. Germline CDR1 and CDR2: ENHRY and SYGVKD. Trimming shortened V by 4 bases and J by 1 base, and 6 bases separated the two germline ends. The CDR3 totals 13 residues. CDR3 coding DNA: TGTGCCATCAGTGGGCAGGGCACAGATACGCAGTATTTT. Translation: CAISGQGTDTQYF.

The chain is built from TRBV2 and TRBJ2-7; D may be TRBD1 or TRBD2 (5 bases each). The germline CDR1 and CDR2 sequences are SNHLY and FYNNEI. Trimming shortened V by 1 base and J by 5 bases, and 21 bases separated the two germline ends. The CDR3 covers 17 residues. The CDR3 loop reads CASSEGRARESPHEQYF. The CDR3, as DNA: TGTGCCAGCAGTGAAGGGCGGGCCAGGGAGTCTCCCCACGAGCAGTACTTC.

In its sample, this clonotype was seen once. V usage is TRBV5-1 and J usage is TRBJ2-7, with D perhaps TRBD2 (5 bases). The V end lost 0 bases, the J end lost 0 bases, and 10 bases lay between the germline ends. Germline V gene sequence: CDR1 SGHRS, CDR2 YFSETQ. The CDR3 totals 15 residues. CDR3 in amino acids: CASSLESGPSYEQYF. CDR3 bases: TGCGCCAGCAGCTTGGAGAGCGGACCCTCCTACGAGCAGTACTTC.

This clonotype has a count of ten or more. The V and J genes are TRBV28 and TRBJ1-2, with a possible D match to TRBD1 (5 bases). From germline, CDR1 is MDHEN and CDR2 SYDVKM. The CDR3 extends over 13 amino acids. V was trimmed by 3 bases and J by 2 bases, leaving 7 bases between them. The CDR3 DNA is TGTGCCAGCAGTTTTTGGGACAACTATGGCTACACCTTC. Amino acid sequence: CASSFWDNYGYTF.

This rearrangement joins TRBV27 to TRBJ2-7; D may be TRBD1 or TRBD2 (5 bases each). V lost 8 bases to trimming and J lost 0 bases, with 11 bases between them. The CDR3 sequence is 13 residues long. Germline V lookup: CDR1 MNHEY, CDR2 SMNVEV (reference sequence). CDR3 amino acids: CASRGPASYEQYF. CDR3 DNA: TGTGCCAGCCGGGGACCGGCCTCCTACGAGCAGTACTTC.

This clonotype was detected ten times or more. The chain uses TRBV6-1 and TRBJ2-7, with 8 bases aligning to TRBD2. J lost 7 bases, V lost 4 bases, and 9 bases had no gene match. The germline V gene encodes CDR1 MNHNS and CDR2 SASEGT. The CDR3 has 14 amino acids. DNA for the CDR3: TGTGCCAGCAGTGCCGGGACTAGGACTGGAGAGCAGTACTTC. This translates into CASSAGTRTGEQYF.

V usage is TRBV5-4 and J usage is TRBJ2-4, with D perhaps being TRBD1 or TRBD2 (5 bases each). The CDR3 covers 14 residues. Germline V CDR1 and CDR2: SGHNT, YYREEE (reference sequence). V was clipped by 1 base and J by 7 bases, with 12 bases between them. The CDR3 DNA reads TGTGCCAGCAGCTTGCGGGGCAGGGCTAACATTCAGTACTTC. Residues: CASSLRGRANIQYF.

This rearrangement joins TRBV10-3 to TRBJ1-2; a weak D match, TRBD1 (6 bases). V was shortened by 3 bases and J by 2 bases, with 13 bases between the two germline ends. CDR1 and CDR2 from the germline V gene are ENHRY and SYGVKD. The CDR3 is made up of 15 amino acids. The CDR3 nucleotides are TGTGCCATCAGTGATAGACAGGCTGGGAACTATGGCTACACCTTC. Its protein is CAISDRQAGNYGYTF.

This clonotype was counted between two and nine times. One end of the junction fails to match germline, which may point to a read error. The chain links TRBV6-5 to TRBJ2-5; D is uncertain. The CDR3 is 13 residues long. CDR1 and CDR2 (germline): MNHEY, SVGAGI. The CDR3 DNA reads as TGCGCCAGCAGTTTACGAGTAGAAGAGACCCAGTACTTC. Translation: CASSLRVEETQYF.

CDR3 sequence reads: CASSQVEVETQYF. The CDR3 bases are TGCGCCAGCAGCCAAGTAGAGGTTGAGACCCAGTACTTC. This chain uses TRBV4-1 with TRBJ2-5; D is unclear. Trimming removed 1 base at V and 5 bases at J, with 8 bases between. The CDR3 has 13 residues. CDR1 MGHRA and CDR2 YSYEKL come from the germline V gene.

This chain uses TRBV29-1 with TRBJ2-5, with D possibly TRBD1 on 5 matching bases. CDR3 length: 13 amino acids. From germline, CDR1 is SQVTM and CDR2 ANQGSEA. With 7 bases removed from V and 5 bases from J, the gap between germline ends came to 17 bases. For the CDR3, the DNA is TGCAGCGCTGCGGCAGGGCGCAAGGAGACCCAGTACTTC. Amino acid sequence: CSAAAGRKETQYF.

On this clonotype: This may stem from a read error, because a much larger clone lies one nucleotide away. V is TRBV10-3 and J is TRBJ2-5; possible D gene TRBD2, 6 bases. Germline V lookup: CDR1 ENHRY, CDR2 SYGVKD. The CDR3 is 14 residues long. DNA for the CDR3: TGTGCCACCCAAGAAGTAGCGGCTCAAGAGACCCGGTACTTC. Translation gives CATQEVAAQETRYF.

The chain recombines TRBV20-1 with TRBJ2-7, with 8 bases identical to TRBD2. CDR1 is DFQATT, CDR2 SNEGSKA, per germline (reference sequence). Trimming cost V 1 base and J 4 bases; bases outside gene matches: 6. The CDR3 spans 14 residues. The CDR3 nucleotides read TGCAGTGCTAGAGCGACGGGAGGGCCGTACGAGCAGTACTTC. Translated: CSARATGGPYEQYF.